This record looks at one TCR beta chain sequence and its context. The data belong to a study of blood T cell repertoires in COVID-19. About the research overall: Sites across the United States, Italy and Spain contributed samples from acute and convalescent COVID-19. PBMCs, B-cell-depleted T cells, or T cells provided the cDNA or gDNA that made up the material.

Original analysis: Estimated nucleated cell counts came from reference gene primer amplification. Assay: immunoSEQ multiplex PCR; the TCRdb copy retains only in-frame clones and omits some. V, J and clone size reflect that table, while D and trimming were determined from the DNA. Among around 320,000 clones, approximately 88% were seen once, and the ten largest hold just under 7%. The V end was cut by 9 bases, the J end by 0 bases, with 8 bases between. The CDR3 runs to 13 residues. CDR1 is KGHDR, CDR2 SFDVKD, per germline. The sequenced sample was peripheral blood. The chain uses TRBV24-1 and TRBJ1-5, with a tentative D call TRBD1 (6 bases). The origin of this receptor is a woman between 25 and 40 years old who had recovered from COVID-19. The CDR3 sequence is CATGQYSNQPQHF. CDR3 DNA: TGTGCCACCGGACAGTATAGCAATCAGCCCCAGCATTTT.